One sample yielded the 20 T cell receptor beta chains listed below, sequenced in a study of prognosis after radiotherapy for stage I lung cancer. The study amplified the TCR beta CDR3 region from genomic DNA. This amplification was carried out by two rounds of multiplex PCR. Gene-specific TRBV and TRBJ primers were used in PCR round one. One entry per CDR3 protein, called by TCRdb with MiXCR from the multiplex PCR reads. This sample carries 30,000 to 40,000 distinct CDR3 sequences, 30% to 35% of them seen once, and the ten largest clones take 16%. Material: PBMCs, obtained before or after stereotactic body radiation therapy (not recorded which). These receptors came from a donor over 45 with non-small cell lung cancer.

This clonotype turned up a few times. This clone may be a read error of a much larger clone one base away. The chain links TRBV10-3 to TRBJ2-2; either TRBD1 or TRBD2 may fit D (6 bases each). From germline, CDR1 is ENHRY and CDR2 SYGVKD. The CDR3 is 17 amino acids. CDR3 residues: CAISESRGTSNTGDLFF. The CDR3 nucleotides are TGTGCCATCAGTGAGTCACGCGGGACATCTAACACCGGGGATCTGTTTTTT.

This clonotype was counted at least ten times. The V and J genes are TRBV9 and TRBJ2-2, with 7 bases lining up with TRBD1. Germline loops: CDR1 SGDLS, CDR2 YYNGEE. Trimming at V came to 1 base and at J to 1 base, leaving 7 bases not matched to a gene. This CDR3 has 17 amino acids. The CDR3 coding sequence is TGTGCCAGCAGCGTACCCTCTAACAGGGGGAACACCGGGGAGCTGTTTTTT. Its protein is CASSVPSNRGNTGELFF.

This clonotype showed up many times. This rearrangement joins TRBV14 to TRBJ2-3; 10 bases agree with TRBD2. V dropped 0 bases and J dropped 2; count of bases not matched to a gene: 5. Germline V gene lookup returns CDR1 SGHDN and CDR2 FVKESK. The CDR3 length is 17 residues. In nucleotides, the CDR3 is TGTGCCAGCAGCCAAGATCTAGCGGGGGTCCACACAGATACGCAGTATTTT. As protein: CASSQDLAGVHTDTQYF.

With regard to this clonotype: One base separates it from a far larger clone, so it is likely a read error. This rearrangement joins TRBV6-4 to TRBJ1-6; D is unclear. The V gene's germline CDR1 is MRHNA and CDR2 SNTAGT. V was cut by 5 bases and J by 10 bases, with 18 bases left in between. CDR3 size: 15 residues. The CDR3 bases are TGTGCCAGCAGTTCCTTGCGGGTGTCGAGATCACCCCTCCACTTT. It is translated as CASSSLRVSRSPLHF.

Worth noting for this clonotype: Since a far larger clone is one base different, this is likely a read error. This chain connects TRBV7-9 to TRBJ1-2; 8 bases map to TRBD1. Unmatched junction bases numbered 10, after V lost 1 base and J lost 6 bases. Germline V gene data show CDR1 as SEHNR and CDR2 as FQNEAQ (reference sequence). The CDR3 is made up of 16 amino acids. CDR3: CASSLGGQGALNGYTF. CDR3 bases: TGTGCCAGCAGCTTAGGTGGGCAGGGGGCCTTGAATGGCTACACCTTC.

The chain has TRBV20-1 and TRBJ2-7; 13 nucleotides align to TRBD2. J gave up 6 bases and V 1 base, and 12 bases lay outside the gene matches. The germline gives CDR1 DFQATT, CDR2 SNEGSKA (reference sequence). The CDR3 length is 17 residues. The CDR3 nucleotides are TGCAGTGCTAGAGTTCCCTCCGGACTAGCGGGAGTTCTCGAGCAGTACTTC. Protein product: CSARVPSGLAGVLEQYF.

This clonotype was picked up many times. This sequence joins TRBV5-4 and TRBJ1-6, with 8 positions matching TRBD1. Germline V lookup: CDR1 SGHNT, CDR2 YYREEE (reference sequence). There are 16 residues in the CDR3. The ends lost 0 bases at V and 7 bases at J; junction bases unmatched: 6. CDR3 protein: CASSLALGTGNSPLHF. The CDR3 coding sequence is TGTGCCAGCAGCTTGGCCCTAGGGACAGGAAATTCACCCCTCCACTTT.

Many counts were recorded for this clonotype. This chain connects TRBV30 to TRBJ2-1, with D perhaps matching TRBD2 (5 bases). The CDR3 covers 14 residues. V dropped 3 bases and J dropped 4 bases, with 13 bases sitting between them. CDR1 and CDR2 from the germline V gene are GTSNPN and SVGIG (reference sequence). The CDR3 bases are TGTGCCTGGAGAAGGCGGACTTCTTACAATGAGCAGTTCTTC. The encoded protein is CAWRRRTSYNEQFF.

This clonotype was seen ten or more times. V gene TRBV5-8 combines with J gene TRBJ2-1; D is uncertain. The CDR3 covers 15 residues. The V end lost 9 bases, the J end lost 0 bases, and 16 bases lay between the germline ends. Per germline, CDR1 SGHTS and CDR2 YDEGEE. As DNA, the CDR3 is TGTGCCACCCACCAATTTGTGAGCTCCTACAATGAGCAGTTCTTC. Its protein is CATHQFVSSYNEQFF.

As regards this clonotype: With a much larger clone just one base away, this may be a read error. CDR3 sequence reads: CASKGGGETQCF. The CDR3 DNA follows: TGTGCCAGCAAAGGAGGAGGGGAGACCCAGTGCTTC. The V gene is TRBV6-2 or TRBV6-3, the J gene TRBJ2-5; a possible D gene is TRBD2 (6 bases). Germline-derived CDR1 and CDR2 are MNHEY and SVGEGT. The CDR3 sequence is 12 residues long.

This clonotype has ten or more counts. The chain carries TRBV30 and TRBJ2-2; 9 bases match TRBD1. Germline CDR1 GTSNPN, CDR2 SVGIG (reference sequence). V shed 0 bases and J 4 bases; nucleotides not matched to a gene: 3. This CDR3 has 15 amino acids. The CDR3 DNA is TGTGCCTGGAGTGTACGGGACAGGGCCACCGGGGAGCTGTTTTTT. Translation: CAWSVRDRATGELFF.

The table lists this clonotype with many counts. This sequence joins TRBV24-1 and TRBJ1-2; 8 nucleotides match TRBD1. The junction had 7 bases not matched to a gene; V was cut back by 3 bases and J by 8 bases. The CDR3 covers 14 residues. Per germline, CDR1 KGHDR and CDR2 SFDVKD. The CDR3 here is CATSDPTGALGYTF. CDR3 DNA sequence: TGTGCCACCAGTGATCCGACAGGGGCGTTGGGCTACACCTTC.

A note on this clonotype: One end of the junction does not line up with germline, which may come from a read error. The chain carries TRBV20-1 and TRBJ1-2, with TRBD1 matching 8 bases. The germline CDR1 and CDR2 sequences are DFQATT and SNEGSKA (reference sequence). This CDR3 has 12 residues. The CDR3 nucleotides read TGCAGTGCTTCGACTTCGGAACAGGGGGACTCCTTC. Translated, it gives CSASTSEQGDSF.

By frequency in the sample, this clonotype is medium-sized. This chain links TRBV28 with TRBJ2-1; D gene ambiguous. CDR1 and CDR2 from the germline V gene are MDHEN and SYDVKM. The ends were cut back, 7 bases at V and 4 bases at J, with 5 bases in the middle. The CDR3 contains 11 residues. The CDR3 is CASNLYNEQFF. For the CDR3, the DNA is TGTGCCAGCAATCTATACAATGAGCAGTTCTTC.

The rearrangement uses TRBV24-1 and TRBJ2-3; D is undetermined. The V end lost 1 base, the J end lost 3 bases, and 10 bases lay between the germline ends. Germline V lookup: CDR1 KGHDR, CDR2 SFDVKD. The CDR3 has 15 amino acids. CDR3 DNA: TGTGCCACCAGTGATTTAGACTTCGGGACAGATACGCAGTATTTT. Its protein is CATSDLDFGTDTQYF.

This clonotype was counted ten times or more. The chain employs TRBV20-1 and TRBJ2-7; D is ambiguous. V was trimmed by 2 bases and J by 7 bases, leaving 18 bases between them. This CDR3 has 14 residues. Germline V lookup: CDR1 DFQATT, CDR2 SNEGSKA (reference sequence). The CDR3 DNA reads TGCAGTGCTAGACCAACCTGGCCCTCGGGTGAGCAGTACTTC. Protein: CSARPTWPSGEQYF.

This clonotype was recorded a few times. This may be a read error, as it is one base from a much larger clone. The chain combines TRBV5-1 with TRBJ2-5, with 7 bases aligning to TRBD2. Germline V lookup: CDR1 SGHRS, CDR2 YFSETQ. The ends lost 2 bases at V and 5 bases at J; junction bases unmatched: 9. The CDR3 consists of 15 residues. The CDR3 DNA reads TGCGCCAGCAGCTTAACCGGGACTATCCCGGAGACCCAGTACTTC. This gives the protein CASSLTGTIPETQYF.

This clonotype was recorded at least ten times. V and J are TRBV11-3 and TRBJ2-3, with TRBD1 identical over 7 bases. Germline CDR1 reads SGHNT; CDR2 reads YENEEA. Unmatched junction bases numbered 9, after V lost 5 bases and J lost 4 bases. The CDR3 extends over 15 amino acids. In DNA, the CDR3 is TGTGCCAGCAGCGGCCAGGGACAGAAATCAGATACGCAGTATTTT. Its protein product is CASSGQGQKSDTQYF.

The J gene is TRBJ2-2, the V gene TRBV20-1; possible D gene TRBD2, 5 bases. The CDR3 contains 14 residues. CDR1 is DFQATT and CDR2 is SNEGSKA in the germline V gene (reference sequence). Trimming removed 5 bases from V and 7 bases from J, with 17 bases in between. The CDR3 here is CSALTIGIVGELFF. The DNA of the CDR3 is TGCAGTGCTCTGACTATCGGGATTGTCGGGGAGCTGTTTTTT.

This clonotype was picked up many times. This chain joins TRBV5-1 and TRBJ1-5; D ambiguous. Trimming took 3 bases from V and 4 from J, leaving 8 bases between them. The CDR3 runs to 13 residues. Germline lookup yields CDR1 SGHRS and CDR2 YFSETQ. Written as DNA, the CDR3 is TGCGCCAGCAGCTCTGGACCTAATCAGCCCCAGCATTTT. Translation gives CASSSGPNQPQHF.